The 23 T cell receptor beta chains below were found in one sample sequenced in a study of beta chain features in type 1 diabetes. Expressed TCRB transcripts were sequenced, since all the RNA that had been isolated was reverse transcribed. Repertoires were generated with immunoSEQ multiplex PCR, while TCRdb's copy carries only in-frame clones and drops some. The table includes about 650,000 clones, 9.5% to 15% detected once. General study results and limits: TCRB CDR3 length was moderately but significantly reduced in all four CD4+ subsets of Type 1 diabetes patients.

These receptors lack a known antigen. The specimen sequenced was naive CD4+ T cells from blood. The receptors were sampled from a man under 40 with type 1 diabetes.

The genes are TRBV7-6 and TRBJ2-1, with unresolved D. The germline V gene encodes CDR1 SGHVS and CDR2 FNYEAQ. The CDR3 runs 13 residues. Trimming removed 1 base at V and 11 bases at J, with 12 bases between. CDR3 loop: CASSLDHSTKQFF. The CDR3 nucleotides are TGTGCCAGCAGCTTAGATCATTCCACCAAGCAGTTCTTC.

The table lists this clone with a few counts. J is TRBJ2-2 and V is TRBV2, with 13 bases aligning to TRBD2. Germline CDR1 is SNHLY and CDR2 is FYNNEI. The CDR3 is 17 residues long. J lost 8 bases, V lost 7 bases, and 13 bases had no gene match. The CDR3 reads CASTKGLAGTSRGELFF. The CDR3 DNA reads TGTGCCAGCACCAAGGGACTAGCGGGGACCTCCAGGGGGGAGCTGTTTTTT.

CDR3 sequence reads: CAIRSSGGLTDTQYF. CDR3 nucleotides: TGTGCCATCAGATCTAGCGGGGGTCTCACAGATACGCAGTATTTT. J is TRBJ2-3 and V is TRBV10-3; the match to TRBD2 covers 10 bases. The CDR3 spans 15 residues. The germline gives CDR1 ENHRY, CDR2 SYGVKD. V lost 6 bases to trimming and J lost 2 bases; unmatched junction nucleotides: 5.

This clone was recorded a few times. The gene calls are TRBV6-6 and TRBJ2-5; TRBD1 matches 10 bases. Unmatched junction bases numbered 7, after V lost 4 bases and J lost 2 bases. Germline CDR1 and CDR2: MNHNY and SVGAGI (reference sequence). This CDR3 comprises 16 residues. This CDR3 reads CASSSGTGEEQETQYF. For the CDR3, the DNA is TGTGCCAGCAGTTCCGGGACAGGGGAGGAACAAGAGACCCAGTACTTC.

This chain uses TRBV5-7 with TRBJ2-2, with unresolved D. TRBV5-7 has ORF status, its function being uncertain. Trimming removed 5 bases from V and 7 bases from J, with 9 bases in between. This CDR3 has 12 residues. CDR3: CASRCKCGELFF. The CDR3 DNA reads as TGTGCCAGCAGATGCAAGTGCGGGGAGCTGTTTTTT.

The sample holds a few counts of this clone. The rearrangement links TRBV6-1 to TRBJ2-3; 8 nucleotides agree with TRBD1. The ends lost 2 bases at V and 0 bases at J; junction bases unmatched: 4. Germline CDR1 and CDR2: MNHNS and SASEGT. The CDR3 contains 16 residues. The CDR3 reads CASSERTGRSTDTQYF. The DNA for the CDR3 is TGTGCCAGCAGTGAACGGACAGGGAGGAGCACAGATACGCAGTATTTT.

The chain couples TRBV6-1 to TRBJ2-2; the D gene is possibly TRBD2 (6 bases). V was cut by 3 bases and J by 7 bases, with 18 bases left in between. This CDR3 is 16 amino acids long. The germline gives CDR1 MNHNS, CDR2 SASEGT. The CDR3 nucleotides read TGTGCCAGCAGTGAGCGCGGGACGCCCCTCAGCGGGGAGCTGTTTTTT. Protein sequence: CASSERGTPLSGELFF.

The table lists this clone with a few counts. The chain uses TRBV6-6 and TRBJ2-3; D might be TRBD2 (5 bases). The germline gives CDR1 MNHNY, CDR2 SVGAGI (reference sequence). This CDR3 is 13 amino acids long. Deletions cut 4 bases from V and 5 bases from J, with 10 bases between. This chain's CDR3 is CASSSGYGDTQYF. CDR3 DNA: TGTGCCAGCAGTTCGGGGTACGGAGATACGCAGTATTTT.

CDR3 nucleotide sequence: TGTGCCAGCAGCTTGGGGTTTAGCCTAAGCACAGATACGCAGTATTTT. It codes for CASSLGFSLSTDTQYF. This chain connects TRBV5-4 to TRBJ2-3; D gene unclear. The V end was cut by 0 bases, the J end by 0 bases, with 11 bases between. This CDR3 comprises 16 residues. Looked up from germline, CDR1 is SGHNT and CDR2 is YYREEE (reference sequence).

There are a few counts of this clone. This chain uses TRBV2 with TRBJ1-2; possibly TRBD1 for D (6 bases). The CDR3 contains 14 residues. Looked up from germline, CDR1 is SNHLY and CDR2 is FYNNEI. The ends were cut back, 7 bases at V and 1 base at J, with 13 bases in the middle. The chain's CDR3 is CASTLQGFNYGYTF. DNA for the CDR3: TGTGCCAGCACCCTTCAGGGGTTTAACTATGGCTACACCTTC. Looking up the rest from reference TRBV2 and TRBJ1-2 gives the full variable domain: EPEVTQTPSHQVTQMGQEVILRCVPISNHLYFYWYRQILGQKVEFLVSFYNNEISEKSEIFDDQFSVERPDGSNFTLKIRSTKLEDSAMYFCASTLQGFNYGYTFGSGTRLTVV.

CDR3 protein: CATSSRDTDTQYF. Here the CDR3 DNA reads TGTGCCACCAGCAGCAGGGACACAGATACGCAGTATTTT. The V call is TRBV15, the J call TRBJ2-3; maybe TRBD1 (5 bases). The V end lost 3 bases, the J end lost 2 bases, and 6 bases lay between the germline ends. The CDR3 runs 13 residues. CDR1 LNHNV and CDR2 YYDKDF come from the germline V gene (reference sequence).

The V call is TRBV2, the J call TRBJ2-5; D perhaps matches TRBD2 (6 bases). The germline gives CDR1 SNHLY, CDR2 FYNNEI. Deletions cut 8 bases from V and 4 bases from J, with 8 bases between. The CDR3 has 11 amino acids. The CDR3 DNA is TGTGCCAGCGGGAGGATAGAGACCCAGTACTTC. It specifies CASGRIETQYF.

The CDR3 region is CASRVGNTEAFF. CDR3 sequence (DNA): TGTGCCAGCAGGGTCGGGAACACTGAAGCTTTCTTT. This chain links TRBV2 with TRBJ1-1; D unresolved. The CDR3 totals 12 residues. With 6 bases removed from V and 1 base from J, the gap between germline ends came to 6 bases. Germline V gene data show CDR1 as SNHLY and CDR2 as FYNNEI.

Only a few counts were recorded for this clone. The chain employs TRBV6-4 and TRBJ2-1; 7 bases agree with TRBD1. The CDR3 contains 14 residues. J was trimmed by 8 bases and V by 6 bases; bases with no gene match: 10. Germline V gives CDR1 MRHNA, CDR2 SNTAGT. The CDR3 loop is CASRDNRGTDEQFF. The CDR3 region has the DNA TGTGCCAGCAGAGATAACAGGGGCACAGATGAGCAGTTCTTC.

The table lists this clone with a few counts. This sequence joins TRBV18 and TRBJ2-3; D ambiguous. The V end was cut by 6 bases, the J end by 1 base, with 23 bases between. CDR1 KGHSH and CDR2 LQKENI come from the germline V gene. CDR3 length equals 18 residues. In nucleotides, the CDR3 is TGTGCCAGCTCGCCCCAAAACAGTGGGCCGATCGGCACAGATACGCAGTATTTT. Amino acid sequence: CASSPQNSGPIGTDTQYF. Full variable domain (outside the CDR3, taken from reference TRBV18 and TRBJ2-3): NAGVMQNPRHLVRRRGQEARLRCSPMKGHSHVYWYRQLPEEGLKFMVYLQKENIIDESGMPKERFSAEFPKEGPSILRIQQVVRGDSAAYFCASSPQNSGPIGTDTQYFGPGTRLTVL.

This clone was observed a few times. The rearrangement uses TRBV7-2 and TRBJ2-1; D gene uncertain. The CDR3 extends over 11 amino acids. With 1 base removed from V and 15 bases from J, the gap between germline ends came to 10 bases. Germline V CDR1 and CDR2: SGHTA, FQGNSA. CDR3 in amino acids: CASSLGQMGFF. For the CDR3, the DNA is TGTGCCAGCAGCTTAGGTCAGATGGGGTTCTTC.

This clone was found a few times. V and J are TRBV29-1 and TRBJ1-3, with a possible D match to TRBD1 (6 bases). The CDR3 is 14 residues long. CDR1 SQVTM and CDR2 ANQGSEA come from the germline V gene. V was cut by 7 bases and J by 2 bases, with 15 bases left in between. CDR3 nucleotides: TGCAGCGGGGGGTCAGGGGTAACTGGAAACACCATATATTTT. Its translation is CSGGSGVTGNTIYF.

This clone was counted between two and nine times. The genes are TRBV14 and TRBJ2-7; D remains ambiguous. V shed 2 bases and J shed 0 bases, with 11 bases lying between them. The CDR3 is 15 residues long. Germline CDR1 is SGHDN and CDR2 is FVKESK. As DNA, the CDR3 is TGTGCCAGCAGCCAATTCGGCAGCCTCTCCTACGAGCAGTACTTC. Translating it yields CASSQFGSLSYEQYF. Full variable domain (missing parts from reference TRBV14 and TRBJ2-7): EAGVTQFPSHSVIEKGQTVTLRCDPISGHDNLYWYRRVMGKEIKFLLHFVKESKQDESGMPNNRFLAERTGGTYSTLKVQPAELEDSGVYFCASSQFGSLSYEQYFGPGTRLTVT.

In this sample, this clone turned up a few times. The chain couples TRBV19 to TRBJ2-2; TRBD1 agrees at 8 bases. The CDR3 is made up of 15 amino acids. Germline V lookup: CDR1 LNHDA, CDR2 SQIVND (reference sequence). Germline trimming cut 4 bases from V and 7 bases from J; bases unmatched to any gene: 8. The CDR3 sequence is CASSSLAGGLGELFF. The CDR3 coding sequence is TGTGCCAGTAGTAGTCTGGCAGGGGGCCTCGGGGAGCTGTTTTTT. The variable domain in full, completed from reference TRBV19 and TRBJ2-2, reads DGGITQSPKYLFRKEGQNVTLSCEQNLNHDAMYWYRQDPGQGLRLIYYSQIVNDFQKGDIAEGYSVSREKKESFPLTVTSAQKNPTAFYLCASSSLAGGLGELFFGEGSRLTVL.

This clone was observed a handful of times. This sequence joins TRBV2 and TRBJ2-7; no definite D call. In germline, CDR1 is SNHLY, CDR2 FYNNEI. There are 11 residues in the CDR3. V was pared by 3 bases and J by 5 bases, with 5 bases between. The CDR3 reads CASSEGNEQYF. CDR3 nucleotide sequence: TGTGCCAGCAGTGAGGGGAACGAGCAGTACTTC.

In DNA, the CDR3 is TGTGCCAGCAGCAGGCGGACAGGAATCAGGGATTCACCCCTCCACTTT. Translated, it gives CASSRRTGIRDSPLHF. This chain uses TRBV27 with TRBJ1-6; 7 bases line up with TRBD1. The CDR3 contains 16 residues. V dropped 6 bases and J dropped 8; count of bases not matched to a gene: 13. CDR1 is MNHEY and CDR2 is SMNVEV in the germline V gene (reference sequence).

V is TRBV2 and J is TRBJ1-3; D is undetermined. Per germline, CDR1 SNHLY and CDR2 FYNNEI. CDR3 size: 15 residues. Trimming removed 1 base at V and 0 bases at J, with 7 bases between. The DNA for the CDR3 is TGTGCCAGCAGTGAAGTACGGAGCTCTGGAAACACCATATATTTT. This encodes CASSEVRSSGNTIYF.

The V and J genes are TRBV5-8 and TRBJ1-4; D ambiguous. CDR3 length: 13 amino acids. Per germline, CDR1 SGHTS and CDR2 YDEGEE. Trimming stripped 0 bases from V and 5 bases from J, with 5 bases between. CDR3 sequence (DNA): TGTGCCAGCAGCTTGGCCGAGAATGAAAAACTGTTTTTT. Translation: CASSLAENEKLFF.